These T cell receptor beta chains were read from a single sample in a study of blood T cell repertoires in COVID-19. Method: immunoSEQ multiplex PCR; TCRdb's copy keeps in-frame clones and lacks some. Here the sample spans some 300,000 clones, 70% to 90% being singletons. The sequenced material came from peripheral blood. The receptor source for this set is a woman between 45 and 65 years old with COVID-19, enrolled during active disease. Each CDR3 is given without its conserved first and last residue. Fields, in order: V gene, J gene, CDR3 protein.

>TRBV6-5|TRBJ2-1
ASLLGQGYNEQF
>TRBV19|TRBJ2-7
ASSRRASGSLSYEQY
>TRBV6-5|TRBJ2-1
ASRALRGRDEQF
>TRBV20-1|TRBJ2-7
SASAPGINGGEQY
>TRBV9|TRBJ2-3
ASSVVWGRDTQY
>TRBV18|TRBJ1-5
ASSPSTRGSNQPQH
>TRBV10-1|TRBJ2-7
ASSEYSGRAKEQY
>TRBV6-5|TRBJ1-5
ASSRDTINQPQH
>TRBV7-2|TRBJ2-7
ASSLAAQGYEQY
>TRBV7-2|TRBJ1-2
ASSGNTGLDGYT
>TRBV7-9|TRBJ1-2
ASSHEYNTGVNYGYT
>TRBV15|TRBJ2-7
ATSRVTFETYEQY
>TRBV3-1/TRBV3-2|TRBJ2-3
ASSPQAVTDTQY
>TRBV5-4|TRBJ2-5
ASSGRTGHMGAQY
>TRBV7-2|TRBJ2-1
ASRREGRGEQF
>TRBV5-4|TRBJ2-2
ASSWSKTYTGELF
>TRBV11-2|TRBJ1-5
ASSLFAGFDQPQH
>TRBV7-9|TRBJ2-7
ASSLGAGGSSYEQY
>TRBV6-5|TRBJ2-1
ASSVSGSYNEQF
>TRBV18|TRBJ2-1
ASSPPGVKRFTGNEQF
>TRBV5-6|TRBJ2-2
ASSPPGVGTGELF
>TRBV11-1|TRBJ2-5
ASSDGLADKETQY
>TRBV27|TRBJ1-4
ASSKTVATNEKLF
>TRBV30|TRBJ1-1
AWSWGRGSTEAF
>TRBV30|TRBJ1-4
AWSVFSEKLF
>TRBV29-1|TRBJ2-7
SVAPQGPEQY
>TRBV7-6|TRBJ1-6
ASSHRNSPLH
>TRBV11-2|TRBJ2-7
ASSSRYEQY
>TRBV9|TRBJ2-3
ASSARDFTDTQY
>TRBV7-2|TRBJ1-1
ASSLAADTEAF
>TRBV19|TRBJ1-1
ASSIPLYYEAF
>TRBV27|TRBJ1-5
ASSPQGRGNQPQH
>TRBV5-4|TRBJ2-2
ASSLATGATGELF
>TRBV25-1|TRBJ2-2
ASSEWGADGELF
>TRBV24-1|TRBJ1-1
ATSDPRTGGVVARSEAF
>TRBV6-5|TRBJ2-2
ASSSEGTGATGELF
>TRBV28|TRBJ2-5
ASSFGGGRVVLETQY
>TRBV14|TRBJ2-5
ASSPWTEQETQY
>TRBV7-2|TRBJ2-3
ASSERGQGTLDTQY
>TRBV5-6|TRBJ2-5
ASSLVSSGSQETQY
>TRBV24-1|TRBJ2-3
ATSDRGQAADTQY
>TRBV20-1|TRBJ2-5
SATSQETQY
>TRBV7-2|TRBJ2-1
ASSPESYNEQF
>TRBV7-8|TRBJ2-6
ASSLSRTGLTGANVLT
>TRBV5-6|TRBJ2-1
ASSLAGTSGRGMQF